The text below deals with one T cell receptor beta chain. The antigen remains unidentified. The entry originates in a study of cytomegalovirus exposure and HLA in healthy donors. Study summary: As released early, the data held 75 million to 90 million unique TCRs from HLA-typed donors.

The PCR employed 60 Vbeta primers together with 13 Jbeta primers. This table comes from immunoSEQ multiplex PCR, and its TCRdb copy is limited to in-frame clones, with some not included. Recorded here are around 88,000 clones; the top ten clones represent less than 7%. V lost 6 bases and J lost 6; bases outside the gene matches: 9. Germline loops: CDR1 MDHEN, CDR2 SYDVKM. The CDR3 has 15 amino acids. General study findings and limits: The authors assumed roughly uniform sequencing depth across donors for presence/absence analyses. Most subjects had HLA-A and HLA-B alleles reportedly predicted accurately by TCR beta sequences. For cytomegalovirus status, the classifier reportedly gave diagnoses with high specificity and sensitivity.

The material sequenced was PBMCs. J is TRBJ1-5 and V is TRBV28, with TRBD1 matching 9 bases. This clonotype was sampled from a girl aged 10-17 years in good health and CMV-seropositive. CDR3 sequence: CASRSWDREAQPQHF. Written as DNA, the CDR3 is TGTGCCAGCAGGTCCTGGGACAGGGAGGCTCAGCCCCAGCATTTT.